These 10 T cell receptor beta chains originate from one sample sequenced in a study of T cells after yellow fever vaccination. MiXCR, run by TCRdb on the 5' RACE reads, gives a single entry per CDR3 protein. This table holds 500,000 to 650,000 distinct CDR3 sequences, about a sixth found once. The sequenced sample was PBMCs, obtained roughly 5 days after the first yellow fever vaccination. These receptors all stem from a man aged 18 to 29 who received the YFV17D yellow fever vaccine.

This chain links TRBV13 with TRBJ2-7, with D perhaps matching TRBD1 or TRBD2 (6 bases each). Germline V gene lookup returns CDR1 PRHDT and CDR2 FYEKMQ (reference sequence). This CDR3 comprises 16 residues. Trimming shortened V by 1 base and J by 2 bases, and 15 bases separated the two germline ends. Written as DNA, the CDR3 is TGTGCCAGCAGCTTAGTGGGGGGCCCTTTCCCCTACGAGCAGTACTTC. As protein: CASSLVGGPFPYEQYF.

Worth noting for this clonotype: It is unclear where the CDR3 begins or ends on the DNA, so no DNA is shown, and the CDR3 is as TCRdb lists it. The chain uses TRBV5-1 and TRBJ2-2; the DNA was not used to check the table's D call, TRBD1. From germline, CDR1 is SGHRS and CDR2 YFSETQ. With termini counted, the CDR3 has 18 amino acids. The CDR3 loop reads CASSLVIWTGRTPGSCFF.

This clonotype turned up a few times. The rearrangement links TRBV7-9 to TRBJ2-1, with 8 nucleotides matching TRBD1. CDR1 is SEHNR, CDR2 FQNEAQ, per germline (reference sequence). This CDR3 has 13 residues. V gave up 5 bases and J gave up 10 bases; unmatched junction bases: 7. CDR3 loop: CASSLRTGKEQFF. The CDR3 nucleotides are TGTGCCAGCAGCCTTCGGACAGGGAAGGAGCAGTTCTTC. The variable domain in full, completed from reference TRBV7-9 and TRBJ2-1, reads DTGVSQNPRHKITKRGQNVTFRCDPISEHNRLYWYRQTLGQGPEFLTYFQNEAQLEKSRLLSDRFSAERPKGSFSTLEIQRTEQGDSAMYLCASSLRTGKEQFFGPGTRLTVL.

The chain employs TRBV7-3 and TRBJ2-3; 9 bases are shared with TRBD1. With 4 bases clipped from V and 5 bases from J, the junction kept 7 bases outside the gene matches. From germline, CDR1 is SGHTA and CDR2 FQGTGA. There are 15 residues in the CDR3. The CDR3 sequence: CASSSQGAPGDTQYF. CDR3 bases: TGTGCCAGCAGCTCACAGGGGGCGCCGGGAGATACGCAGTATTTT.

The chain recombines TRBV6-1 with TRBJ2-2, with D possibly being TRBD2 (6 bases). V was clipped by 6 bases and J by 7 bases, with 24 bases between them. Germline CDR1 and CDR2: MNHNS and SASEGT. This CDR3 region has 17 residues. The DNA of the CDR3 is TGTGCCAGCAGGCCACGCCCGGGACTGGGGCGAATCGGGGAGCTGTTTTTT. Translation gives CASRPRPGLGRIGELFF.

V usage is TRBV18 and J usage is TRBJ2-7, with TRBD1 matching 9 bases. In germline, CDR1 is KGHSH, CDR2 LQKENI. CDR3 length equals 14 residues. Trimming took 3 bases from V and 5 from J; bases not matched to a gene: 5. The CDR3 spells CASSPGTGLDEQYF. The CDR3 DNA reads as TGTGCCAGCTCACCCGGGACAGGGTTAGACGAGCAGTACTTC.

CDR3: CASSLAGLGEKLFF. In DNA form, the CDR3 reads TGTGCCAGCAGCTTAGCCGGGCTTGGTGAAAAACTGTTTTTT. The chain joins TRBV7-2 to TRBJ1-4, with D unclear. CDR3 length equals 14 residues. Between the trimmed V and J ends, which lost 0 bases and 7 bases, there was a span of 9 bases. The germline CDR1 and CDR2 sequences are SGHTA and FQGNSA.

This clonotype has just a few counts. The rearrangement uses TRBV19 and TRBJ1-5; 12 bases align to TRBD1. The CDR3 totals 16 residues. V lost 7 bases, J lost 6 bases, and 10 bases stayed unmatched. In germline, CDR1 is LNHDA, CDR2 SQIVND (reference sequence). The DNA for the CDR3 is TGTGCCAGTAATACCGGGACAGGGGGCTTTTTTCAGCCCCAGCATTTT. This sequence encodes CASNTGTGGFFQPQHF.

The sample holds a few counts of this clonotype. The chain is built from TRBV7-9 and TRBJ1-1; possibly TRBD1 for D (6 bases). Deletions cut 9 bases from V and 4 bases from J, with 15 bases between. Germline V gives CDR1 SEHNR, CDR2 FQNEAQ (reference sequence). This CDR3 has 13 amino acids. CDR3 coding DNA: TGTGCCAGTGGACAGTTTGGAAGCACTGAAGCTTTCTTT. The encoded protein is CASGQFGSTEAFF.

This clonotype was detected a few times. The V and J genes are TRBV24-1 and TRBJ1-5; no firm D call. CDR1 and CDR2 from the germline V gene are KGHDR and SFDVKD. This CDR3 is 14 amino acids long. V was clipped by 2 bases and J by 2 bases, with 6 bases between them. CDR3 bases: TGTGCCACCAGTGATTCGAGGGGCAATCAGCCCCAGCATTTT. This codes for CATSDSRGNQPQHF.